The T cell receptor (beta chain) under discussion was sequenced for a study of T cell responses to AZD1222 COVID-19 vaccine. The overall study: It was second doses at about 4 or about 12 weeks that were pooled. General study results and limits: Donors skewed white British and female; clonal diversity was possibly underestimated. Spike-specific TCR breadth and depth grew following two AZD1222 doses.

Germline V gene data show CDR1 as SGDLS and CDR2 as YYNGEE. Germline trimming cut 4 bases from V and 7 bases from J; bases unmatched to any gene: 8. There are 13 residues in the CDR3. Assay: immunoSEQ multiplex PCR; the TCRdb copy retains only in-frame clones and omits some. The table records 120,000 or so clones, 85% to 95% of them present only once. The count of this clone is one. Its cognate antigen is unknown. The chain is built from TRBV9 and TRBJ2-7; TRBD1 matches 7 bases. The sequencing used peripheral blood, collected on day 0 of AZD1222 vaccination. The receptor comes from an adult in good health. CDR3 region: CASSPWDSEEQYF. In DNA, the CDR3 is TGTGCCAGCAGCCCTTGGGACAGCGAAGAGCAGTACTTC.